This entry lists 21 T cell receptor beta chains sequenced from one sample in a study of cytomegalovirus exposure and HLA in healthy donors. Vbeta (60) and Jbeta (13) primers were used in the PCR. Generated by immunoSEQ multiplex PCR, the TCRdb table keeps only in-frame clones and is missing some. The sample carries approximately 88,000 clones, under 65% recorded once. Sequenced sample: PBMCs. These TCRs come from a man in his 60s in good health and CMV-seronegative.

The rearrangement links TRBV29-1 to TRBJ2-3, with D uncertain. This CDR3 has 12 amino acids. Trimming stripped 3 bases from V and 0 bases from J, with 4 bases between. Germline lookup yields CDR1 SQVTM and CDR2 ANQGSEA. CDR3 in DNA: TGCAGCGTTGACGGGAGCACAGATACGCAGTATTTT. It yields the protein CSVDGSTDTQYF.

This clone was seen more than once but under ten times. The chain recombines TRBV19 with TRBJ1-2; D not certain. CDR3 length: 10 residues. Germline V CDR1 and CDR2: LNHDA, SQIVND (reference sequence). V lost 4 bases, J lost 10 bases, and 7 bases lay in between. The chain's CDR3 is CASSRAPYTF. DNA for the CDR3: TGTGCCAGTAGTAGAGCACCCTACACCTTC.

The chain carries TRBV29-1 and TRBJ2-1; D might be TRBD1 (6 bases). V was trimmed by 8 bases and J by 9 bases, leaving 26 bases between them. CDR1 and CDR2 from the germline V gene are SQVTM and ANQGSEA. The CDR3 is 15 amino acids. The chain's CDR3 is CSSPSKGDLGGEQFF. The DNA for the CDR3 is TGCAGCTCCCCCTCAAAGGGGGATTTGGGCGGTGAGCAGTTCTTC.

This clone has more than one count but fewer than ten. The V gene is TRBV6-1, the J gene TRBJ2-7; maybe TRBD1 (6 bases). The CDR3 extends over 15 amino acids. Germline V gene data show CDR1 as MNHNS and CDR2 as SASEGT. The ends were cut back, 8 bases at V and 0 bases at J, with 17 bases in the middle. CDR3 sequence (DNA): TGTGCCAGCGTCCCGGACAGTGGGAGCTCCTACGAGCAGTACTTC. Translation gives CASVPDSGSSYEQYF.

In nucleotides, the CDR3 is TGTGCCAGCAGCGGAACTAGACACCGCTTGTACGAGCAGTACTTC. The encoded protein is CASSGTRHRLYEQYF. The rearrangement uses TRBV2 and TRBJ2-7; D possibly corresponds to TRBD2 (5 bases). The germline V gene encodes CDR1 SNHLY and CDR2 FYNNEI. This CDR3 has 15 residues. Trimming left V 6 bases short and J 4 bases short, with 19 bases between.

The chain employs TRBV6-5 and TRBJ2-7; 10 nucleotides align to TRBD1. Germline CDR1 and CDR2: MNHEY and SVGAGI. Trimming removed 5 bases from V and 4 bases from J; junction bases left unmatched: 5. The CDR3 has 14 amino acids. The CDR3: CASSVGQGLYEQYF. In nucleotides, the CDR3 is TGTGCCAGCAGTGTGGGACAGGGGTTGTACGAGCAGTACTTC.

The chain couples TRBV5-6 to TRBJ1-1; D might be TRBD1 (5 bases). The CDR3 spans 12 residues. With 4 bases removed from V and 11 bases from J, the gap between germline ends came to 15 bases. CDR1 is SGHDT, CDR2 YYEEEE, per germline. In nucleotides, the CDR3 is TGTGCCAGCAGCGGAGGGACGCCCTCCGCTTTCTTT. Its protein is CASSGGTPSAFF. Full variable domain (rest looked up from reference TRBV5-6 and TRBJ1-1): DAGVTQSPTHLIKTRGQQVTLRCSPKSGHDTVSWYQQALGQGPQFIFQYYEEEERQRGNFPDRFSGHQFPNYSSELNVNALLLGDSALYLCASSGGTPSAFFGQGTRLTVV.

The chain is built from TRBV29-1 and TRBJ2-3, with a weak D call TRBD2 (5 bases). V lost 3 bases, J lost 4 bases, and 11 bases lay in between. From germline, CDR1 is SQVTM and CDR2 ANQGSEA. This CDR3 spans 13 amino acids. Written as DNA, the CDR3 is TGCAGCGTTGAGGGTCCTAGCCCAGATACGCAGTATTTT. Amino acid sequence: CSVEGPSPDTQYF.

The chain uses TRBV7-9 and TRBJ1-2; 10 nucleotides line up with TRBD1. Germline CDR1 and CDR2: SEHNR and FQNEAQ (reference sequence). V was clipped by 5 bases and J by 5 bases; unmatched bases: 11. CDR3 size: 16 residues. The CDR3 loop reads CASSPPSTGGRYGYTF. Here the CDR3 DNA reads TGTGCCAGCAGCCCCCCGTCGACAGGGGGCAGGTATGGCTACACCTTC.

The sample holds a few counts of this clone. The chain employs TRBV5-4 and TRBJ1-6; D is unresolved. The CDR3 has 14 amino acids. In germline, CDR1 is SGHNT, CDR2 YYREEE (reference sequence). Deletions cut 2 bases from V and 7 bases from J, with 10 bases between. CDR3 sequence reads: CASSFAVLNSPLHF. DNA for the CDR3: TGTGCCAGCAGCTTCGCGGTATTGAATTCACCCCTCCACTTT.

The chain employs TRBV6-1 and TRBJ1-1; no reliable D call. V was clipped by 2 bases and J by 2 bases, with 6 bases between them. Germline-derived CDR1 and CDR2 are MNHNS and SASEGT. The CDR3 runs 13 residues. CDR3 residues: CASSELANTEAFF. The CDR3 nucleotides read TGTGCCAGCAGTGAACTGGCTAACACTGAAGCTTTCTTT.

The chain combines TRBV19 with TRBJ2-2, with 10 bases aligning to TRBD1. The V gene end was trimmed by 8 bases and the J gene end by 4 bases; junction bases not matched to a gene: 4. This CDR3 is built from 14 residues. Per germline, CDR1 LNHDA and CDR2 SQIVND (reference sequence). DNA for the CDR3: TGTGCCAGTGGACAGGGGGGGATCACCGGGGAGCTGTTTTTT. Its translation: CASGQGGITGELFF.

In its sample, this clone was seen a few times. This chain uses TRBV19 with TRBJ1-3; possible D gene TRBD1, 6 bases. Trimming took off 7 bases at V and 3 bases at J, with 19 bases between the two ends. Looked up from germline, CDR1 is LNHDA and CDR2 is SQIVND (reference sequence). The CDR3 consists of 16 residues. The DNA of the CDR3 is TGTGCCAGTACCCTACAGGGACCACTCGGTGGAAACACCATATATTTT. It codes for CASTLQGPLGGNTIYF.

This clone appeared a few times. The gene calls are TRBV5-1 and TRBJ2-2, with TRBD2 matching over 11 bases. The CDR3 spans 17 residues. The V gene end was trimmed by 4 bases and the J gene end by 2 bases; junction bases not matched to a gene: 7. Germline CDR1 is SGHRS and CDR2 is YFSETQ. CDR3 DNA: TGCGCCAGCAGCAAAGGGACTAGCGGAGCCAACACCGGGGAGCTGTTTTTT. Amino acid sequence: CASSKGTSGANTGELFF. Full variable domain (remainder filled in from reference TRBV5-1 and TRBJ2-2): KAGVTQTPRYLIKTRGQQVTLSCSPISGHRSVSWYQQTPGQGLQFLFEYFSETQRNKGNFPGRFSGRQFSNSRSEMNVSTLELGDSALYLCASSKGTSGANTGELFFGEGSRLTVL.

This rearrangement joins TRBV10-1 to TRBJ1-1; D unclear. The CDR3 sequence is 14 residues long. Germline CDR1 reads WNHNN; CDR2 reads SYGVQD (reference sequence). With 6 bases removed from V and 0 bases from J, the gap between germline ends came to 11 bases. CDR3 bases: TGCGCCAGCAGCGTGACACGGATGAACACTGAAGCTTTCTTT. Translating gives CASSVTRMNTEAFF.

This clone has more than one count but fewer than ten. The chain couples TRBV7-3 to TRBJ1-2; D might be TRBD1 (5 bases). This CDR3 region has 13 residues. Per the germline V gene, CDR1 is SGHTA and CDR2 is FQGTGA. The V and J ends lost 5 bases and 6 bases respectively, with 13 bases between them. In DNA form, the CDR3 reads TGTGCCAGCAGCCCAGGGCAGGGCGATGGCTACACCTTC. This codes for CASSPGQGDGYTF.

This clone was counted only a few times. The chain combines TRBV25-1 with TRBJ1-1, with 9 bases lining up with TRBD1. J gave up 0 bases and V 1 base, and 0 bases lay outside the gene matches. Germline V gene lookup returns CDR1 MGHDK and CDR2 SYGVNS. The CDR3 length is 15 residues. Written as DNA, the CDR3 is TGTGCCAGCAGTGAATGGGACAGGGTGAACACTGAAGCTTTCTTT. Encoded protein: CASSEWDRVNTEAFF.

The chain combines TRBV6-5 with TRBJ1-6; 10 bases fit TRBD1. Germline CDR1 and CDR2: MNHEY and SVGAGI. The V gene end was trimmed by 2 bases and the J gene end by 9 bases; junction bases not matched to a gene: 4. The CDR3 runs 15 residues. CDR3 in amino acids: CASSYRQGAGSPLHF. The CDR3 DNA reads as TGTGCCAGCAGTTACCGACAGGGGGCTGGTTCACCCCTCCACTTT.

This clone was observed once. The rearrangement joins TRBV7-2 to TRBJ1-2; 9 nucleotides match TRBD1. Unmatched junction bases numbered 7, after V lost 6 bases and J lost 5 bases. This CDR3 has 14 residues. Germline CDR1 reads SGHTA; CDR2 reads FQGNSA. CDR3 residues: CASRFRTGEYGYTF. DNA for the CDR3: TGTGCCAGCAGATTTAGGACAGGGGAATATGGCTACACCTTC.

This clone was counted between two and nine times. This chain connects TRBV5-6 to TRBJ2-5, with D hard to call. Germline CDR1 and CDR2: SGHDT and YYEEEE. The CDR3 is made up of 13 amino acids. V gave up 3 bases and J gave up 2 bases, with 8 bases separating them. The CDR3 loop reads CASSSLNQETQYF. The CDR3 nucleotides read TGTGCCAGCAGCTCCCTAAATCAAGAGACCCAGTACTTC.

This chain uses TRBV9 with TRBJ2-7, with 10 bases aligning to TRBD1. The CDR3 sequence is 14 residues long. V lost 3 bases, J lost 7 bases, and 7 bases stayed unmatched. CDR1 and CDR2 (germline): SGDLS, YYNGEE. The CDR3 reads CASSAIGTGVEQYF. The CDR3 DNA reads TGTGCCAGCAGCGCCATAGGGACAGGGGTTGAGCAGTACTTC.